This T cell receptor beta chain was sequenced in a study of T cell responses to AZD1222 COVID-19 vaccine. In the study overall: Some second doses came at about 4 weeks and others at about 12 weeks; these were pooled.

Repertoires were generated with immunoSEQ multiplex PCR, while TCRdb's copy carries only in-frame clones and drops some. The sample yields roughly 150,000 clones, 88% seen once. Comments on this clone: The target antigen is unknown.

Looked up from germline, CDR1 is SGHVS and CDR2 is FNYEAQ. The CDR3 length is 15 residues. Trimming cost V 6 bases and J 0 bases, with 15 bases left between them. Regarding the study as a whole: Seropositive status at baseline applied to only six AZD1222 recipients. Samples come after the peak T cell response, not at day 14. Reports indicate that nearly half of spike-specific TCRs are directed at unmutated variant regions.

The starting material was peripheral blood, obtained on day 0 of AZD1222 vaccination. The source of this sequence is an adult in good health. This chain connects TRBV7-6 to TRBJ2-7, with D possibly matching TRBD2 (5 bases). In nucleotides, the CDR3 is TGTGCCAGCAGTTCAGCGGATGGGAGCTCCTACGAGCAGTACTTC. This sequence encodes CASSSADGSSYEQYF.